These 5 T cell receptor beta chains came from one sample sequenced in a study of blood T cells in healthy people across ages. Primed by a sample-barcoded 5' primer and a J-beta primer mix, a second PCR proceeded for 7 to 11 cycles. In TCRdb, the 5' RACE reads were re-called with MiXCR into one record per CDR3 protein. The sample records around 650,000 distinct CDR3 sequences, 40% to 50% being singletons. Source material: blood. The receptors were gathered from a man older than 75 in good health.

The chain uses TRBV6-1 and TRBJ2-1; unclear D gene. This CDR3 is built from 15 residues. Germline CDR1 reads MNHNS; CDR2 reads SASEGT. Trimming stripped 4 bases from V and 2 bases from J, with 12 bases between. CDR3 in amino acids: CASSGGRQPYNEQFF. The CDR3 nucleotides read TGTGCCAGCAGTGGAGGACGGCAGCCCTACAATGAGCAGTTCTTC.

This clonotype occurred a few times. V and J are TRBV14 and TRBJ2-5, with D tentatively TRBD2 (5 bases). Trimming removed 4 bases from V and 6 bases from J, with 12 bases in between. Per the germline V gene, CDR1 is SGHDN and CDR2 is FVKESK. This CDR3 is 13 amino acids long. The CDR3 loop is CASSLDLLKTQYF. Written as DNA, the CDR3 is TGTGCCAGCAGCCTGGACTTGTTGAAGACCCAGTACTTC.

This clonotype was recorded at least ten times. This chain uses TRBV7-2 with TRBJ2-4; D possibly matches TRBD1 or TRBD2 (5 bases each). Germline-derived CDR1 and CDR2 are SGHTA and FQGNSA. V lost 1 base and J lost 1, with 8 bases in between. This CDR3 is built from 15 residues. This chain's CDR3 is CASSLGGTAKNIQYF. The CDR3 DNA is TGTGCCAGCAGCTTAGGAGGGACCGCCAAAAACATTCAGTACTTC.

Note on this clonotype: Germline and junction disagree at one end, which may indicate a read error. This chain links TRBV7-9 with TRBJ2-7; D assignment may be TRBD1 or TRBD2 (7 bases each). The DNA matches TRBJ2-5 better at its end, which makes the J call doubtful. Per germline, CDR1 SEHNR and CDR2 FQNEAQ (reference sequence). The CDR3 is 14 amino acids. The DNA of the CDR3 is TGTACCAGCAGCAGGGGGGGCCCTGTACAGACCCAGTACTTC. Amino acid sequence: CTSSRGGPVQTQYF.

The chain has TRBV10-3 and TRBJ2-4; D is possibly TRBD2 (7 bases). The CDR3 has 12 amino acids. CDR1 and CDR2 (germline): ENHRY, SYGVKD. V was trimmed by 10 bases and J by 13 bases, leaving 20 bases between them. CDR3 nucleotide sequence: TGTGCCACCCAGGAGGGAGGGGGGGAGCAGTACTTC. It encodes CATQEGGGEQYF.